This paragraph reports one T cell receptor (beta chain). This clone appeared a few times. Its antigen is still unknown. Base qualities are not provided; no much larger clone lies one nucleotide away. The entry originates in a study of CD8+ T cells in alopecia areata (dated by TCRdb to 2016 to 2018). Looking at the study overall: The treated patients, all with moderate-to-severe alopecia areata, were enrolled in an open-label pilot trial of oral tofacitinib given at 5 to 10 mg twice daily. Tofacitinib was given for 6 to 18 months, followed by 6 months of follow-up off drug to assess delayed response and recurrence. Disease severity in treated patients was measured with the SALT score, which quantifies the percentage of affected scalp surface area. The study used high-throughput TCRbeta sequencing to examine T cell clonal expansion in alopecia areata, in both the C3H/HeJ mouse model and human patients. In humans, TCRbeta sequencing was performed on scalp tissue and on sorted CD4+ and CD8+ peripheral blood T cells from healthy controls and from patients with patchy or totalis/universalis alopecia areata. Patients on tofacitinib were biopsied at baseline and after 4 and 24 weeks of treatment, and several of the patients also had a later scalp biopsy. Scalp clonality was compared among normal scalp (n=4), patchy alopecia areata scalp (n=8), and alopecia totalis/universalis scalp (n=8). RNA was extracted with the PAXgene miRNA kit for fixed scalp, the miRNeasy kit for PBMCs, and the RNeasy kit for mouse skin. immunoSEQ multiplex PCR using 35 Vbeta forward primers and 13 Jbeta reverse primers was used to amplify TCRbeta CDR3 regions.

The CDR3 runs 12 amino acids, cysteine and phenylalanine included. The only DNA kept is the CDR3, 36 bases in frame from the first base. The germline V end is reduced by 7 bases and the J end by 4 bases; junction bases left unmatched: 6. Per the germline V gene, SQVTM is the CDR1 and ANQGSEA is the CDR2. This sample's time point label indicates: around 22 weeks on oral tofacitinib. Sample treatment or condition, as interpreted from the label and publication: oral pan-JAK inhibitor, 5-10 mg twice daily. Lesional scalp punch biopsies and peripheral blood were collected from alopecia areata patients. PBMCs were separated by density centrifugation and stained for CD3, CD4 and CD8, after which CD4+ and CD8+ T cells were sorted on a FACSAria. Study-level results and caveats: Compared with normal scalp, lesional scalp had higher clonality and more expanded CD8+ clones, particularly in alopecia totalis/universalis, a pattern that suggests antigenic drive. Many expanded lesional clones were found to persist in scalp and blood during tofacitinib treatment, and relapse after treatment cessation may be partly explained by this persistence. Tofacitinib significantly lowered scalp clonality and the number of expanded CD8+ clones among the top 100 scalp clones. Shared TCR sequences between patients were less evident than in mice, which may be partly attributable to HLA diversity in the patient population. Scalp TCR repertoire analysis is complicated because resident alphabeta T cells in normal human skin are also sequenced, whereas mouse skin is dominated by gammadelta T cells. The treated cohort was small, with a single nonresponder, so links between baseline CD8+ expansion and response need larger studies.

The protocol used for the library was the immunoSEQ multiplex PCR assay. RNA was extracted from all samples and reverse transcribed into cDNA, which served as template for TCR sequencing. First-strand cDNA was synthesized with SuperScript III using a 2:1 mix of oligo-dT and random hexamers. A synthetic immune receptor repertoire was used to measure amplification bias, and any remaining bias was corrected computationally. Per the authors' processing: After raw reads were preprocessed to remove errors, the CDR3 was defined following IMGT conventions as running from the conserved cysteine to phenylalanine. Clonality was computed as 1 minus the Shannon entropy, with the entropy normalized by log2 of the number of productive unique TCRs. CD4 or CD8 identity of scalp clones was inferred by cross-referencing scalp TCRbeta sequences with sorted blood CD4 and CD8 repertoires. This immuneACCESS table, as held by TCRdb, lists in-frame sequences with V and J called but not all clones. Of the missing ones, under half trace to an unresolved V gene in checked studies; the others have no known cause. Clone size and V and J calls were adopted from that table, with D and trimming inferred from the DNA. This sample has approximately 210,000 clones in its table, and more than 50% of those were observed once. The top ten constitute just over 1% of the sample.

Recombination linked TRBV29-1 to TRBJ1-2; TRBD1 matches 7 bases in the middle. This TCR was recovered from a human donor with alopecia areata. This specimen consisted of CD4+ T cells sorted from blood, obtained at week 24, from a patient treated with tofacitinib. The DNA reads as follows: TGCAGCGACCGACAGGGCAGCTATGGCTACACCTTC. This gives the protein CSDRQGSYGYTF.